A single sample gave rise to the 27 T cell receptor beta chains below, sequenced in a study of cytomegalovirus exposure and HLA in healthy donors. 13 Jbeta primers and 60 Vbeta primers were used for the PCR. Profiling relied on immunoSEQ multiplex PCR, and the TCRdb table lists in-frame clones only, not all of them. The repertoire has fewer than 250,000 clones, approximately 68% of them found once; the top ten carry 1.8%. The sample comprised PBMCs. The receptors were gathered from a woman in her 30s in good health and CMV-seronegative.

DNA for the CDR3: TGTGCCAGAAGCTTGTCAGGGCTCTCCTACGAGCAGTACTTC. It specifies CARSLSGLSYEQYF. This sequence joins TRBV5-3 and TRBJ2-7, with D maybe TRBD1 (5 bases). TRBV5-3 is annotated as an ORF whose role is uncertain. V lost 1 base, J lost 0 bases, and 8 bases lay in between. The CDR3 spans 14 residues.

Comments on this clone: This specimen includes other DNA sequences encoding the same CDR3. The V gene is TRBV4-2, the J gene TRBJ1-1; possible D gene TRBD1, 5 bases. The CDR3 contains 14 residues. V was trimmed by 0 bases and J by 1 base, leaving 6 bases between them. The V gene's germline CDR1 is LGHNA and CDR2 YNFKEQ. The CDR3 DNA is TGTGCCAGCAGCCAAGATAGGGGGAACACTGAAGCTTTCTTT. It specifies CASSQDRGNTEAFF.

The gene calls are TRBV5-1 and TRBJ2-2; TRBD1 matches at 7 bases. Germline trimming cut 4 bases from V and 1 base from J; bases unmatched to any gene: 4. The CDR3 totals 15 residues. Germline CDR1 is SGHRS and CDR2 is YFSETQ. The CDR3 DNA sequence: TGCGCCAGCAGCACGACAGGGATGAACACCGGGGAGCTGTTTTTT. Amino acid sequence: CASSTTGMNTGELFF.

With regard to this clone: The sample carries other DNA sequences with the same CDR3. CDR3 sequence (DNA): TGTGCCAGCAGCTTAGGTGGGACAGGAGCTTTCTTT. Its protein is CASSLGGTGAFF. V usage is TRBV7-9 and J usage is TRBJ1-1; 8 bases agree with TRBD1. The CDR3 has 12 amino acids. The trim removed 1 base at V and 10 bases at J, leaving 2 bases unmatched. The germline V gene encodes CDR1 SEHNR and CDR2 FQNEAQ (reference sequence).

V and J are TRBV10-2 and TRBJ2-7; 11 bases map to TRBD2. The ends lost 3 bases at V and 1 base at J; junction bases unmatched: 5. This CDR3 has 16 amino acids. CDR1 and CDR2 from the germline V gene are WSHSY and SAAADI. CDR3 protein: CASSDPGLADSYEQYF. CDR3 coding DNA: TGCGCCAGCAGTGACCCGGGACTAGCGGATTCCTACGAGCAGTACTTC.

The CDR3 is CASSLDPRGDTQYF. Here the CDR3 DNA reads TGCGCCAGCAGCTTGGATCCTCGAGGGGATACGCAGTATTTT. V gene TRBV5-1 combines with J gene TRBJ2-3; D might be TRBD2 (5 bases). Germline assignment: CDR1 SGHRS and CDR2 YFSETQ. The V gene lost 0 bases and the J gene lost 6 bases, with 11 bases spanning the gap. The CDR3 has 14 residues.

There are a few counts of this clone. The chain employs TRBV19 and TRBJ1-5; D gene unclear. CDR3 length: 16 amino acids. Per the germline V gene, CDR1 is LNHDA and CDR2 is SQIVND (reference sequence). Trimming removed 2 bases from V and 2 bases from J, with 13 bases in between. CDR3 DNA sequence: TGTGCCAGTAGTATACACTACCGGGTGGGCAATCAGCCCCAGCATTTT. Translated: CASSIHYRVGNQPQHF. Full variable domain (rest looked up from reference TRBV19 and TRBJ1-5): DGGITQSPKYLFRKEGQNVTLSCEQNLNHDAMYWYRQDPGQGLRLIYYSQIVNDFQKGDIAEGYSVSREKKESFPLTVTSAQKNPTAFYLCASSIHYRVGNQPQHFGDGTRLSIL.

V gene TRBV30 combines with J gene TRBJ1-2; possibly TRBD1 for D (5 bases). This CDR3 contains 16 residues. V shed 0 bases and J shed 4 bases, with 18 bases lying between them. The germline V gene encodes CDR1 GTSNPN and CDR2 SVGIG (reference sequence). CDR3 region: CAWSVLAGRQSYGYTF. The CDR3 bases are TGTGCCTGGAGTGTACTGGCAGGGCGGCAAAGCTATGGCTACACCTTC.

The V and J genes are TRBV18 and TRBJ2-3; 9 nucleotides agree with TRBD2. Germline assignment: CDR1 KGHSH and CDR2 LQKENI. The V and J ends lost 0 bases and 6 bases, in that order; junction bases with no gene match: 10. The length of the CDR3 is 17 residues. CDR3 in amino acids: CASSPPPGRGGADTQYF. The DNA for the CDR3 is TGTGCCAGCTCACCACCGCCGGGTCGCGGGGGGGCGGATACGCAGTATTTT.

The rearrangement uses TRBV7-9 and TRBJ2-1, with a weak D call TRBD1 (6 bases). Germline V gives CDR1 SEHNR, CDR2 FQNEAQ (reference sequence). V was cut by 3 bases and J by 3 bases, with 6 bases left in between. CDR3 size: 13 residues. In DNA form, the CDR3 reads TGTGCCAGCAGCTTGGGACACTACAATGAGCAGTTCTTC. Amino acids: CASSLGHYNEQFF.

This clone was detected a few times. This chain connects TRBV27 to TRBJ2-1; 7 bases agree with TRBD2. Unmatched junction bases numbered 13, after V lost 5 bases and J lost 9 bases. CDR1 and CDR2 from the germline V gene are MNHEY and SMNVEV (reference sequence). This CDR3 has 15 amino acids. In nucleotides, the CDR3 is TGTGCCAGCAGTCTCGGACTAGTAACCTTTCCTGAGCAGTTCTTC. It yields the protein CASSLGLVTFPEQFF.

This chain connects TRBV27 to TRBJ1-2; D might be TRBD1 (6 bases). V dropped 6 bases and J dropped 8 bases, with 19 bases sitting between them. The CDR3 extends over 14 amino acids. Germline V CDR1 and CDR2: MNHEY, SMNVEV (reference sequence). Written as DNA, the CDR3 is TGTGCCAGCAGGCCTCTACAGGGTAGCGAGGGCTACACCTTC. The encoded protein is CASRPLQGSEGYTF.

The rearrangement uses TRBV7-2 and TRBJ2-7, with 7 bases aligning to TRBD2. Germline CDR1 is SGHTA and CDR2 is FQGNSA. The CDR3 has 15 residues. After removal of 4 bases from V and 3 bases from J, the junction contained 9 bases not matched to a gene. CDR3 DNA sequence: TGTGCCAGCAGCTCACCCGGGACGGGGGGCTACGAGCAGTACTTC. The encoded protein is CASSSPGTGGYEQYF. Together with reference TRBV7-2 and TRBJ2-7, the CDR3 gives the full variable domain: GAGVSQSPSNKVTEKGKDVELRCDPISGHTALYWYRQSLGQGLEFLIYFQGNSAPDKSGLPSDRFSAERTGGSVSTLTIQRTQQEDSAVYLCASSSPGTGGYEQYFGPGTRLTVT.

J is TRBJ1-1 and V is TRBV6-5; unclear D gene. This CDR3 is built from 16 residues. The germline gives CDR1 MNHEY, CDR2 SVGAGI. Trimming removed 0 bases at V and 1 base at J, with 12 bases between. The CDR3 sequence is CASSYSRHRQNTEAFF. The CDR3 DNA reads as TGTGCCAGCAGTTACTCCCGACACAGACAGAACACTGAAGCTTTCTTT.

This clone was recorded a few times. V gene TRBV5-4 combines with J gene TRBJ1-4; D is unresolved. The CDR3 consists of 12 residues. V was trimmed by 4 bases and J by 3 bases, leaving 4 bases between them. Germline-derived CDR1 and CDR2 are SGHNT and YYREEE (reference sequence). The DNA for the CDR3 is TGTGCCAGCAGCCGGTCTAATGAAAAACTGTTTTTT. Its translation: CASSRSNEKLFF.

The rearrangement links TRBV5-4 to TRBJ1-2, with D possibly TRBD1 on 6 matching bases. This CDR3 spans 14 amino acids. CDR1 and CDR2 from the germline V gene are SGHNT and YYREEE (reference sequence). V lost 2 bases to trimming and J lost 8 bases, with 16 bases between them. The CDR3 spells CASSLSGRGPGYTF. CDR3 nucleotides: TGTGCCAGCAGCTTATCGGGGCGGGGGCCCGGCTACACCTTC.

The chain joins TRBV2 to TRBJ1-3; a weak D match, TRBD1 (5 bases). This CDR3 is built from 16 residues. Looked up from germline, CDR1 is SNHLY and CDR2 is FYNNEI. The V end was cut by 6 bases, the J end by 0 bases, with 15 bases between. CDR3 in amino acids: CASSGGTGSSGNTIYF. The CDR3 nucleotides are TGTGCCAGCAGCGGAGGGACGGGGAGCTCTGGAAACACCATATATTTT.

The chain employs TRBV19 and TRBJ2-5; TRBD1 matches at 10 bases. CDR1 and CDR2 (germline): LNHDA, SQIVND (reference sequence). The CDR3 has 18 amino acids. V shed 3 bases and J 5 bases; nucleotides not matched to a gene: 15. In DNA form, the CDR3 reads TGTGCCAGTAGTATGCGACGCTCGACAGGGGGCTCGAGCGAGACCCAGTACTTC. Translated: CASSMRRSTGGSSETQYF.

The rearrangement links TRBV27 to TRBJ2-1; a weak D match, TRBD2 (5 bases). Germline V gene sequence: CDR1 MNHEY, CDR2 SMNVEV (reference sequence). CDR3 length equals 14 residues. Trimming took off 6 bases at V and 6 bases at J, with 15 bases between the two ends. CDR3 sequence reads: CASRPSGLSNEQFF. CDR3 coding DNA: TGTGCCAGCAGGCCATCAGGACTTTCCAATGAGCAGTTCTTC.

This chain links TRBV30 with TRBJ1-2; possible D gene TRBD1, 5 bases. Per germline, CDR1 GTSNPN and CDR2 SVGIG (reference sequence). Trimming stripped 4 bases from V and 8 bases from J, with 26 bases between. The length of the CDR3 is 16 residues. The CDR3 coding sequence is TGTGCCTGGATTCCGCCATCCCGGGGGTTAGGTAACGGCTACACCTTC. It yields the protein CAWIPPSRGLGNGYTF.

The rearrangement links TRBV27 to TRBJ2-4; D perhaps matches TRBD2 (6 bases). The V and J ends lost 0 bases and 0 bases respectively, with 6 bases between them. From germline, CDR1 is MNHEY and CDR2 SMNVEV (reference sequence). CDR3 length: 15 amino acids. The CDR3 sequence: CASSLSEGAKNIQYF. CDR3 in DNA: TGTGCCAGCAGTTTATCGGAGGGAGCCAAAAACATTCAGTACTTC.

The V gene is TRBV5-4, the J gene TRBJ1-6; D is unclear. V gave up 0 bases and J gave up 8 bases, with 12 bases separating them. From germline, CDR1 is SGHNT and CDR2 YYREEE (reference sequence). This CDR3 spans 15 amino acids. The CDR3 loop is CASSLGGKSDSPLHF. The DNA for the CDR3 is TGTGCCAGCAGCTTGGGAGGGAAGAGCGATTCACCCCTCCACTTT.

Regarding this clone: An end of the junction does not agree with germline; a read error may underlie this. The chain combines TRBV27 with TRBJ1-5; possibly TRBD1 for D (6 bases). Germline-derived CDR1 and CDR2 are MNHEY and SMNVEV (reference sequence). The CDR3 spans 17 residues. The CDR3, as DNA: TGTGTCAGCAGTTTGTACGGAGGACAGAATAGCAATCAGCCCCAGCATTTT. Its protein is CVSSLYGGQNSNQPQHF.

The CDR3 here is CASSPFDRVESPLHF. Here the CDR3 DNA reads TGTGCCAGCAGCCCTTTCGACAGGGTCGAATCACCCCTCCACTTT. The chain links TRBV27 to TRBJ1-6; 7 bases map to TRBD1. The CDR3 loop spans 15 amino acids. V trimming: 6 bases; J trimming: 10 bases; junction bases outside the gene matches: 12. Germline CDR1 and CDR2: MNHEY and SMNVEV (reference sequence).

In regard to this clone: One end of the junction does not line up with germline, which may come from a read error. The J gene is TRBJ1-1, the V gene TRBV10-3; D gene unclear. This CDR3 comprises 13 residues. Germline CDR1 reads ENHRY; CDR2 reads SYGVKD. CDR3 amino acids: CASSRETNTEAFF. The CDR3 DNA sequence: TGTGCCAGCAGTCGAGAAACGAACACTGAAGCTTTCTTT.

The chain uses TRBV6-5 and TRBJ1-4; 7 positions agree with TRBD1. The CDR3 is 14 residues long. Germline CDR1 is MNHEY and CDR2 is SVGAGI. Unmatched junction bases numbered 7, after V lost 8 bases and J lost 4 bases. CDR3 region: CASSRGQSNEKLFF. DNA of the CDR3: TGTGCCAGCTCCCGGGGACAGAGTAATGAAAAACTGTTTTTT.

This clone was seen a few times. This sequence joins TRBV7-9 and TRBJ2-7, with 8 bases identical to TRBD2. The CDR3 consists of 15 residues. V gave up 3 bases and J gave up 3 bases; unmatched junction bases: 7. Germline values: CDR1 SEHNR, CDR2 FQNEAQ (reference sequence). Here the CDR3 DNA reads TGTGCCAGCAGCTTCAATAGCGGGGACCTCTACGAGCAGTACTTC. This encodes CASSFNSGDLYEQYF. Combining the CDR3 with reference TRBV7-9 and TRBJ2-7 gives the whole variable domain DTGVSQNPRHKITKRGQNVTFRCDPISEHNRLYWYRQTLGQGPEFLTYFQNEAQLEKSRLLSDRFSAERPKGSFSTLEIQRTEQGDSAMYLCASSFNSGDLYEQYFGPGTRLTVT.